A single sample is the source of the 30 T cell receptor beta chains below, sequenced in a study of blood T cell repertoires in COVID-19. Sequenced by immunoSEQ multiplex PCR; TCRdb stores in-frame clones only, minus some. The sample carries 99,000 or so clones, 65% to 90% recorded once. Sample: peripheral blood. All receptors come from a man aged 50-59 years with acute or convalescent COVID-19.

The V gene is TRBV28, the J gene TRBJ1-2, with D hard to call. Germline CDR1 is MDHEN and CDR2 is SYDVKM. V lost 5 bases, J lost 4 bases, and 8 bases lay in between. This CDR3 has 12 residues. Here the CDR3 reads CASSLNGYGYTF. In DNA, the CDR3 is TGTGCCAGCAGTCTGAACGGCTATGGCTACACCTTC.

This clone was picked up a small number of times. The CDR3 DNA sequence: TGTGCCAGCAGCTTAACAGGGCAAAATTCACCCCTCCACTTT. Protein: CASSLTGQNSPLHF. The gene calls are TRBV7-2 and TRBJ1-6, with D maybe TRBD1 (6 bases). Germline V lookup: CDR1 SGHTA, CDR2 FQGNSA. The V end lost 2 bases, the J end lost 7 bases, and 9 bases lay between the germline ends. This CDR3 has 14 amino acids.

The chain links TRBV19 to TRBJ1-5, with 8 positions matching TRBD1. This CDR3 is built from 14 residues. Losses at the gene ends were 5 bases for V and 1 base for J; bases not matched to a gene: 1. Germline CDR1 and CDR2: LNHDA and SQIVND (reference sequence). For the CDR3, the DNA is TGTGCCAGTAGTTGGACAGGGAGCAATCAGCCCCAGCATTTT. Translated: CASSWTGSNQPQHF.

The chain is built from TRBV19 and TRBJ2-3; 13 positions agree with TRBD2. Germline V gene data show CDR1 as LNHDA and CDR2 as SQIVND (reference sequence). The CDR3 is 15 amino acids. V dropped 7 bases and J dropped 2; count of bases not matched to a gene: 3. This chain's CDR3 is CASTGLAGVTDTQYF. The CDR3 nucleotides read TGTGCCAGTACCGGACTAGCGGGAGTCACAGATACGCAGTATTTT. The full variable domain, in which reference TRBV19 and TRBJ2-3 provide the parts outside the CDR3, is DGGITQSPKYLFRKEGQNVTLSCEQNLNHDAMYWYRQDPGQGLRLIYYSQIVNDFQKGDIAEGYSVSREKKESFPLTVTSAQKNPTAFYLCASTGLAGVTDTQYFGPGTRLTVL.

As regards this clone: Sequence at one end of the junction differs from germline and may be a read error. The rearrangement uses TRBV4-1 and TRBJ1-2; a weak D match, TRBD1 (6 bases). The germline gives CDR1 MGHRA, CDR2 YSYEKL. This CDR3 has 15 residues. CDR3 region: CASSQVSGGDYGYTF. In DNA, the CDR3 is TGCGCCAGCAGTCAAGTTTCGGGGGGCGACTATGGCTACACCTTC.

This clone has a single count. The chain couples TRBV5-1 to TRBJ1-1; the match to TRBD1 covers 7 bases. CDR3 length: 15 residues. The J segment lost 0 bases and the V segment lost 2 bases, leaving 4 bases of the junction unmatched. Germline values: CDR1 SGHRS, CDR2 YFSETQ. The CDR3: CASSLIGQVNTEAFF. The CDR3 nucleotides are TGCGCCAGCAGCTTAATCGGACAGGTGAACACTGAAGCTTTCTTT.

The gene calls are TRBV7-6 and TRBJ1-3, with D hard to call. Germline V gene lookup returns CDR1 SGHVS and CDR2 FNYEAQ. V dropped 8 bases and J dropped 4 bases, with 18 bases sitting between them. This CDR3 is built from 15 residues. Here the CDR3 reads CASGYLAGSGNTIYF. DNA for the CDR3: TGTGCCAGCGGCTATTTGGCCGGGTCAGGAAACACCATATATTTT.

The genes are TRBV27 and TRBJ1-5, with D perhaps TRBD1 (5 bases). V gave up 4 bases and J gave up 7 bases, with 14 bases separating them. CDR1 is MNHEY, CDR2 SMNVEV, per germline (reference sequence). The CDR3 totals 14 residues. The CDR3 DNA sequence: TGTGCCAGCAGTTCCCACGGGGGGAAACAGCCCCAGCATTTT. It yields the protein CASSSHGGKQPQHF.

The chain combines TRBV28 with TRBJ1-3; D might be TRBD1 (6 bases). Germline CDR1 reads MDHEN; CDR2 reads SYDVKM. The CDR3 contains 14 residues. Trimming pared 5 bases from V and 2 bases from J, leaving 10 bases between. CDR3 in DNA: TGTGCCAGCAGTGTGGCAGGGGCTGGAAACACCATATATTTT. It translates to CASSVAGAGNTIYF.

This chain links TRBV7-9 with TRBJ2-7; 8 bases map to TRBD1. The CDR3 totals 15 residues. The trim removed 5 bases at V and 4 bases at J, leaving 10 bases unmatched. Per the germline V gene, CDR1 is SEHNR and CDR2 is FQNEAQ (reference sequence). Here the CDR3 DNA reads TGTGCCAGCAGCCCTTCGGACAGGGTTGAGTACGAGCAGTACTTC. Protein: CASSPSDRVEYEQYF.

V is TRBV7-2 and J is TRBJ2-5, with 8 bases identical to TRBD1. With V trimmed by 5 bases and J by 5 bases, 7 bases remained unmatched. This CDR3 comprises 14 residues. Germline V gives CDR1 SGHTA, CDR2 FQGNSA. The CDR3 nucleotides read TGTGCCAGCAGCCGCGGACAGGGATGGGAGACCCAGTACTTC. Amino acid sequence: CASSRGQGWETQYF.

This chain links TRBV7-2 with TRBJ1-2; tentative D call: TRBD1 (5 bases). V lost 5 bases and J 3 bases, leaving 16 bases between the germline ends. Germline-derived CDR1 and CDR2 are SGHTA and FQGNSA. This CDR3 has 15 residues. The CDR3 sequence is CASSLGPDSHYGYTF. The CDR3 nucleotides are TGTGCCAGCAGCCTGGGGCCAGACAGCCACTATGGCTACACCTTC.

The gene calls are TRBV6-1 and TRBJ1-3, with D possibly matching TRBD1 (5 bases). CDR3 length: 15 amino acids. V lost 2 bases, J lost 3 bases, and 11 bases lay in between. CDR1 is MNHNS, CDR2 SASEGT, per germline. The CDR3 DNA is TGTGCCAGCAGTGAACGGGGGATCAGTGGAAACACCATATATTTT. It translates to CASSERGISGNTIYF.

The V and J genes are TRBV5-5 and TRBJ2-4; possible D gene TRBD2, 6 bases. The CDR3 is made up of 15 amino acids. Germline V CDR1 and CDR2: SGHKS, YYEKEE (reference sequence). V was cut by 2 bases and J by 8 bases, with 17 bases left in between. The CDR3 spells CASSFVADPRDIQYF. For the CDR3, the DNA is TGTGCCAGCAGCTTCGTAGCGGACCCACGGGACATTCAGTACTTC.

The V and J genes are TRBV11-2 and TRBJ2-1; a weak D match, TRBD2 (5 bases). This CDR3 has 13 amino acids. The germline V and J ends were trimmed by 4 bases and 8 bases, with 12 bases remaining between them. Germline V lookup: CDR1 SGHAT, CDR2 FQNNGV. CDR3 protein: CASSSRGQDEQFF. The DNA of the CDR3 is TGTGCCAGCAGCTCACGGGGTCAGGATGAGCAGTTCTTC.

The rearrangement uses TRBV2 and TRBJ1-2, with TRBD1 matching over 7 bases. Unmatched junction bases numbered 5, after V lost 8 bases and J lost 5 bases. The V gene's germline CDR1 is SNHLY and CDR2 FYNNEI. CDR3 size: 12 residues. CDR3 amino acids: CASGGGQYGYTF. CDR3 coding DNA: TGTGCCAGCGGAGGGGGCCAATATGGCTACACCTTC.

J is TRBJ1-2 and V is TRBV12-5; D remains unclear. In germline, CDR1 is LGHNT, CDR2 FRNRAP. Trimming left V 4 bases short and J 8 bases short, with 11 bases between. This CDR3 is 12 amino acids long. CDR3: CASGSSSWGYTF. The CDR3 coding sequence is TGTGCTAGTGGTTCCTCGAGTTGGGGCTACACCTTC.

The chain is built from TRBV7-2 and TRBJ1-2; TRBD1 matches at 8 bases. Unmatched junction bases numbered 4, after V lost 6 bases and J lost 4 bases. This CDR3 has 13 amino acids. CDR1 SGHTA and CDR2 FQGNSA come from the germline V gene. The CDR3 region is CASRPGQGYGYTF. CDR3 bases: TGTGCCAGCAGGCCAGGACAGGGCTATGGCTACACCTTC.

The chain links TRBV28 to TRBJ2-3, with a weak D call TRBD2 (5 bases). CDR3 length: 13 residues. Germline V gives CDR1 MDHEN, CDR2 SYDVKM. Trimming took 9 bases from V and 4 from J, leaving 14 bases between them. The CDR3 region is CASLRGDADTQYF. In nucleotides, the CDR3 is TGTGCCAGTCTCCGGGGAGATGCAGATACGCAGTATTTT.

This clone has more than one count but fewer than ten. V gene TRBV5-4 combines with J gene TRBJ2-5, with TRBD1 matching 7 bases. The V and J ends lost 1 base and 3 bases, in that order; junction bases with no gene match: 3. Germline values: CDR1 SGHNT, CDR2 YYREEE (reference sequence). This CDR3 has 14 residues. The CDR3, as DNA: TGTGCCAGCAGCTTGAACAGGGGAAAAGAGACCCAGTACTTC. Encoded protein: CASSLNRGKETQYF. Filled out from reference TRBV5-4 and TRBJ2-5, the complete variable domain reads ETGVTQSPTHLIKTRGQQVTLRCSSQSGHNTVSWYQQALGQGPQFIFQYYREEENGRGNFPPRFSGLQFPNYSSELNVNALELDDSALYLCASSLNRGKETQYFGPGTRLLVL.

The chain couples TRBV4-2 to TRBJ2-3, with D possibly being TRBD2 (7 bases). The germline V and J ends were trimmed by 0 bases and 8 bases, with 12 bases remaining between them. Germline V gene data show CDR1 as LGHNA and CDR2 as YNFKEQ. This CDR3 has 14 amino acids. CDR3 coding DNA: TGTGCCAGCAGCCAAGAAAGGGGGGGGGCTACGCAGTATTTT. Protein product: CASSQERGGATQYF.

The genes are TRBV15 and TRBJ1-1; D unresolved. The length of the CDR3 is 15 residues. The V end was cut by 0 bases, the J end by 4 bases, with 12 bases between. Germline CDR1 LNHNV, CDR2 YYDKDF (reference sequence). The CDR3 nucleotides are TGTGCCACCAGCAGAGATCCTCGAGGGTCCACTGAAGCTTTCTTT. Translated: CATSRDPRGSTEAFF. Full variable domain (missing parts from reference TRBV15 and TRBJ1-1): DAMVIQNPRYQVTQFGKPVTLSCSQTLNHNVMYWYQQKSSQAPKLLFHYYDKDFNNEADTPDNFQSRRPNTSFCFLDIRSPGLGDTAMYLCATSRDPRGSTEAFFGQGTRLTVV.

The chain combines TRBV7-9 with TRBJ2-7, with 7 bases identical to TRBD1. Germline V gene sequence: CDR1 SEHNR, CDR2 FQNEAQ (reference sequence). The CDR3 spans 14 residues. V lost 6 bases and J lost 3; bases outside the gene matches: 8. The CDR3 coding sequence is TGTGCCAGCAGTCCCCGGGACAGTTTCTACGAGCAGTACTTC. This codes for CASSPRDSFYEQYF.

The V call is TRBV9, the J call TRBJ1-1; 10 bases match TRBD1. Germline trimming cut 2 bases from V and 12 bases from J; bases unmatched to any gene: 4. The CDR3 covers 12 residues. Germline V lookup: CDR1 SGDLS, CDR2 YYNGEE. The CDR3 here is CASSVGTGEPFF. The DNA for the CDR3 is TGTGCCAGCAGCGTCGGGACAGGGGAACCTTTCTTT.

The J gene is TRBJ2-1, the V gene TRBV7-8; 10 nucleotides agree with TRBD2. CDR1 and CDR2 from the germline V gene are SGHVS and FQNEAQ. With 5 bases clipped from V and 0 bases from J, the junction kept 1 base outside the gene matches. This CDR3 is built from 15 residues. This CDR3 reads CASSPSGSSYNEQFF. As DNA, the CDR3 is TGTGCCAGCAGCCCTAGCGGGAGCTCCTACAATGAGCAGTTCTTC. The full variable domain, with the rest looked up from reference TRBV7-8 and TRBJ2-1, is GAGVSQSPRYKVAKRGQDVALRCDPISGHVSLFWYQQALGQGPEFLTYFQNEAQLDKSGLPSDRFFAERPEGSVSTLKIQRTQQEDSAVYLCASSPSGSSYNEQFFGPGTRLTVL.

In DNA, the CDR3 is TGCGCCAGCAGCTTGACGGGGGGCAGGAACGAGCAGTACTTC. It codes for CASSLTGGRNEQYF. The chain carries TRBV5-1 and TRBJ2-7; D possibly corresponds to TRBD2 (7 bases). Germline CDR1 is SGHRS and CDR2 is YFSETQ. The V and J ends lost 1 base and 5 bases respectively, with 13 bases between them. This CDR3 has 14 residues.

This clone was seen only once. The chain combines TRBV28 with TRBJ1-2; 8 bases line up with TRBD1. The CDR3 is 13 amino acids. Trimming at V came to 10 bases and at J to 8 bases, leaving 12 bases not matched to a gene. Per germline, CDR1 MDHEN and CDR2 SYDVKM. The CDR3 DNA is TGTGCCATCAAACTGTCAGGGGGCAGAGGCTACACCTTC. Its protein product is CAIKLSGGRGYTF.

The J gene is TRBJ1-6, the V gene TRBV7-3; D perhaps matches TRBD1 (6 bases). There are 17 residues in the CDR3. Trimming left V 2 bases short and J 7 bases short, with 18 bases between. CDR1 and CDR2 from the germline V gene are SGHTA and FQGTGA. The CDR3 protein is CASSLLSYRVSNSPLHF. The DNA of the CDR3 is TGTGCCAGCAGCTTATTGAGCTACAGGGTAAGCAATTCACCCCTCCACTTT.

V is TRBV6-6 and J is TRBJ2-7; D remains ambiguous. CDR1 MNHNY and CDR2 SVGAGI come from the germline V gene (reference sequence). This CDR3 comprises 15 residues. The V gene lost 2 bases and the J gene lost 0 bases, with 11 bases spanning the gap. As DNA, the CDR3 is TGTGCCAGCAGTTACGCTTCTAGTCGCTCCTACGAGCAGTACTTC. Translation: CASSYASSRSYEQYF.

This clone was detected only once. The chain couples TRBV5-4 to TRBJ1-2; D is ambiguous. This CDR3 is built from 16 residues. Germline V gene data show CDR1 as SGHNT and CDR2 as YYREEE (reference sequence). V lost 4 bases, J lost 7 bases, and 23 bases lay in between. CDR3 DNA: TGTGCCAGCAGCCCCACTGCGGGGAGGGCGAGGTCTGGCTACACCTTC. This gives the protein CASSPTAGRARSGYTF.